The clone carrying this T cell receptor (beta chain) was detected ten times or more. Its target is not known. Unique molecular identifiers were incorporated into the prepared TCRbeta library. TCRdb re-analysed the PCR reads in MiXCR, keeping a single row per CDR3 protein. The sample has roughly 420,000 distinct CDR3 sequences; 15% to 20% are singletons. This entry belongs to a study of T-cell reconstitution after alpha-beta-depleted transplantation in children. Findings of the study overall: After transplant, at about two months, alpha-beta T cells were reportedly derived from several hundred expanded graft clones. Certain patients had high TCRbeta diversity at day 60, and it came from recipient T cells and thymic progenitors that survived. Among T cells one year after transplant, newly produced cells accounted for most counts and diversity.

The V gene lost 2 bases and the J gene lost 4 bases, with 11 bases spanning the gap. CDR3 size: 14 residues. This rearrangement joins TRBV12-3 or TRBV12-4 to TRBJ1-1; possibly TRBD1 for D (6 bases). The specimen was PBMCs, mostly from graft donor cells, collected 360 days after TCRalphabeta/CD19-depleted stem cell transplant. The sequence came from a boy younger than two who had a stem cell transplant for Wiskott-Aldrich syndrome, so the T cells may come from the graft donor. CDR3 in amino acids: CASSLWQGITEAFF. The DNA for the CDR3 is TGTGCCAGCAGTTTATGGCAGGGGATCACTGAAGCTTTCTTT.